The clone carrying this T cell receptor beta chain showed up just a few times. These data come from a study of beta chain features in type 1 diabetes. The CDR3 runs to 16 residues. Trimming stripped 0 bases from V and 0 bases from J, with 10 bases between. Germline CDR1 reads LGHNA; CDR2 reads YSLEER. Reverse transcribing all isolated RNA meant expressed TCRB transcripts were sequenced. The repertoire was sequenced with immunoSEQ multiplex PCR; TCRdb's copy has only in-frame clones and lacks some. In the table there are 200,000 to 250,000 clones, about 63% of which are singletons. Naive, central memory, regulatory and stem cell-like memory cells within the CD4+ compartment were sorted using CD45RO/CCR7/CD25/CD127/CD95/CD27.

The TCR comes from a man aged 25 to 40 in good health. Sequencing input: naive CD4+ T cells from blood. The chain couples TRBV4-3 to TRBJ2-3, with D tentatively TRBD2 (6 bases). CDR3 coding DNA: TGCGCCAGCAGCCAAGACGTGGGAGGTAGCACAGATACGCAGTATTTT. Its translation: CASSQDVGGSTDTQYF.